The 14 T cell receptor beta chains below all came from one sample that was sequenced in a study of cytomegalovirus exposure and HLA in healthy donors. The PCR employed 60 Vbeta primers together with 13 Jbeta primers. Produced via immunoSEQ multiplex PCR; TCRdb's table is partial and in-frame only. The table lists under 200,000 clones, roughly 76% of them singletons, with about 1.3% in the top ten. Input material: PBMCs. The receptors were sampled from a man aged 55 to 70 in good health and CMV-seronegative.

The chain is built from TRBV2 and TRBJ1-5, with D perhaps matching TRBD1 (5 bases). This CDR3 is built from 12 residues. V lost 4 bases to trimming and J lost 7 bases, with 8 bases between them. Germline V lookup: CDR1 SNHLY, CDR2 FYNNEI. The CDR3 sequence: CASSVDRQPQHF. The CDR3 nucleotides are TGTGCCAGCAGTGTCGACAGACAGCCCCAGCATTTT.

V gene TRBV7-9 combines with J gene TRBJ1-4; D gene uncertain. CDR1 is SEHNR and CDR2 is FQNEAQ in the germline V gene (reference sequence). CDR3 length: 14 residues. V lost 5 bases and J lost 8, with 15 bases in between. The CDR3 nucleotides read TGTGCCAGCAGCCTCGTTGAGGGCGGCGAAAAACTGTTTTTT. Its translation is CASSLVEGGEKLFF. Full variable domain (remainder filled in from reference TRBV7-9 and TRBJ1-4): DTGVSQNPRHKITKRGQNVTFRCDPISEHNRLYWYRQTLGQGPEFLTYFQNEAQLEKSRLLSDRFSAERPKGSFSTLEIQRTEQGDSAMYLCASSLVEGGEKLFFGSGTQLSVL.

The chain couples TRBV29-1 to TRBJ2-3; D perhaps matches TRBD2 (5 bases). V shed 0 bases and J shed 2 bases, with 15 bases lying between them. Germline-derived CDR1 and CDR2 are SQVTM and ANQGSEA. This CDR3 comprises 16 residues. Here the CDR3 reads CSVEDPGSPSTDTQYF. For the CDR3, the DNA is TGCAGCGTTGAAGATCCTGGGAGCCCGTCCACAGATACGCAGTATTTT.

The V call is TRBV7-9, the J call TRBJ1-6; D perhaps matches TRBD1 (6 bases). The CDR3 has 14 amino acids. V was cut by 5 bases and J by 9 bases, with 14 bases left in between. The germline V gene encodes CDR1 SEHNR and CDR2 FQNEAQ (reference sequence). CDR3 sequence reads: CASSPHREGSPLHF. The CDR3 DNA sequence: TGTGCCAGCAGCCCCCACAGGGAAGGTTCACCCCTCCACTTT.

This chain links TRBV11-2 with TRBJ1-2; 9 bases map to TRBD1. The CDR3 sequence is 15 residues long. Per the germline V gene, CDR1 is SGHAT and CDR2 is FQNNGV. The junction had 7 bases not matched to a gene; V was cut back by 0 bases and J by 8 bases. Here the CDR3 DNA reads TGTGCCAGCAGCTTAGATACCGGACAGGGGTACGGCTACACCTTC. It yields the protein CASSLDTGQGYGYTF.

The CDR3, as DNA: TGTGCCAGCAGCCCGACAGGGTTTAACACTGAAGCTTTCTTT. Translation: CASSPTGFNTEAFF. The genes are TRBV11-3 and TRBJ1-1; TRBD1 matches at 7 bases. The CDR3 loop spans 14 amino acids. With V trimmed by 5 bases and J by 2 bases, 5 bases remained unmatched. Germline values: CDR1 SGHNT, CDR2 YENEEA.

The gene calls are TRBV28 and TRBJ1-2; D gene ambiguous. Trimming removed 4 bases at V and 5 bases at J, with 20 bases between. CDR1 is MDHEN and CDR2 is SYDVKM in the germline V gene. The CDR3 is 16 residues long. This CDR3 is CASSSPSRAGNYGYTF. Written as DNA, the CDR3 is TGTGCCAGCAGTTCACCGTCGAGGGCGGGTAATTATGGCTACACCTTC.

The chain couples TRBV6-5 to TRBJ2-5; possible D gene TRBD1, 5 bases. Trimming shortened V by 6 bases and J by 1 base, and 15 bases separated the two germline ends. The CDR3 runs to 15 residues. Germline V gene sequence: CDR1 MNHEY, CDR2 SVGAGI. CDR3 loop: CASRTGQGPQETQYF. The CDR3 DNA is TGTGCCAGCAGAACCGGACAAGGCCCCCAAGAGACCCAGTACTTC.

The chain uses TRBV19 and TRBJ2-7; D is possibly TRBD2 (6 bases). Per the germline V gene, CDR1 is LNHDA and CDR2 is SQIVND (reference sequence). The CDR3 length is 13 residues. V was clipped by 4 bases and J by 4 bases, with 11 bases between them. The DNA of the CDR3 is TGTGCCAGTAGTACGGGAGACGTATACGAGCAGTACTTC. This encodes CASSTGDVYEQYF.

DNA of the CDR3: TGTGCCAGCAACCACGGGCGGGACACCGGGGAGCTGTTTTTT. It specifies CASNHGRDTGELFF. This chain uses TRBV28 with TRBJ2-2; D may be TRBD2 (5 bases). Trimming shortened V by 7 bases and J by 3 bases, and 12 bases separated the two germline ends. Germline lookup yields CDR1 MDHEN and CDR2 SYDVKM. The CDR3 runs 14 residues.

The sample holds a few counts of this clone. The chain couples TRBV10-2 to TRBJ2-7, with 7 bases fitting TRBD1. V gave up 10 bases and J gave up 6 bases; unmatched junction bases: 15. CDR1 WSHSY and CDR2 SAAADI come from the germline V gene. This CDR3 contains 14 residues. The CDR3 bases are TGCGCCACCCTGAAGACAGGGAGTAATTTCGAGCAGTACTTC. It encodes CATLKTGSNFEQYF.

This chain joins TRBV9 and TRBJ2-5, with D possibly being TRBD2 (6 bases). In germline, CDR1 is SGDLS, CDR2 YYNGEE. The CDR3 runs to 17 residues. Trimming took 0 bases from V and 1 from J, leaving 16 bases between them. The CDR3 DNA reads TGTGCCAGCAGCGTAGGTTTTGTTTCGGGGGTCCAAGAGACCCAGTACTTC. The encoded protein is CASSVGFVSGVQETQYF.

The chain uses TRBV30 and TRBJ2-2; 10 nucleotides align to TRBD1. Germline V gene lookup returns CDR1 GTSNPN and CDR2 SVGIG (reference sequence). The CDR3 loop spans 13 amino acids. V shed 3 bases and J 6 bases; nucleotides not matched to a gene: 1. DNA of the CDR3: TGTGCCTGGAGGGGACAGGGGCCCGGGGAGCTGTTTTTT. This encodes CAWRGQGPGELFF.

This sequence joins TRBV7-6 and TRBJ2-1, with TRBD1 matching 7 bases. Germline assignment: CDR1 SGHVS and CDR2 FNYEAQ. This CDR3 region has 15 residues. Trimming cost V 5 bases and J 5 bases; bases outside gene matches: 9. In DNA, the CDR3 is TGTGCCAGCAGCCCGGGACAGTCACTCCACAATGAGCAGTTCTTC. It codes for CASSPGQSLHNEQFF.